Reported below is one T cell receptor beta chain. This sample is part of a study of preoperative IRX-2 immunotherapy in early breast cancer. CDR1 is SGHTA and CDR2 is FQGNSA in the germline V gene. With 1 base removed from V and 0 bases from J, the gap between germline ends came to 13 bases. The CDR3 spans 17 residues. This table comes from immunoSEQ multiplex PCR, and its TCRdb copy is limited to in-frame clones, with some not included. The sample contains about 62,000 clones, around 94% of which appear only once. Stated treatment: preoperative locoregional IRX-2 cytokine immunotherapy. Samples came from a phase Ib trial of preoperative locoregional IRX-2 cytokine immunotherapy.

The genes are TRBV7-2 and TRBJ1-5; D remains ambiguous. The biological material was taken from a patient treated with IRX-2 immunotherapy. The receptor's source is a human donor with breast cancer. This chain's CDR3 is CASSLESGSGSNQPQHF. The DNA of the CDR3 is TGTGCCAGCAGCTTAGAAAGTGGGTCGGGTAGCAATCAGCCCCAGCATTTT.